This T cell receptor beta chain was found in a study of T cell repertoires in ileal Crohn's disease. Overall study: Patients had a median approximately 8-year disease duration, and under 45% were active smokers.

TCRdb's copy holds only in-frame clones and misses some; the assay was immunoSEQ multiplex PCR. The data contain over 6,500 clones, 84% of them singletons. This clone came up a few times. The sample taken for sequencing was ileal tissue. The clonotype originates from an adult with Crohn's disease.

The CDR3 sequence: CASMREAYNEQFF. The CDR3 DNA sequence: TGTGCCAGTATGCGGGAGGCCTACAATGAGCAGTTCTTC. V gene TRBV19 combines with J gene TRBJ2-1; 8 bases are shared with TRBD2. The CDR3 totals 13 residues. Trimming took 7 bases from V and 2 from J; bases not matched to a gene: 1. Germline V lookup: CDR1 LNHDA, CDR2 SQIVND (reference sequence).